This entry lists 6 T cell receptor beta chains sequenced from one sample in a study of blood T cell repertoires in COVID-19. The protocol was immunoSEQ multiplex PCR, while the TCRdb copy is restricted to in-frame clones and leaves out a portion. The data contain under 250,000 clones, approximately 78% of them seen just once; the ten biggest clones take up less than 3.5%. Sequenced material: peripheral blood. The receptors were gathered from a woman aged 18-29 years with acute or convalescent COVID-19.

At least ten counts were recorded for this clone. The J gene is TRBJ2-1, the V gene TRBV18, with 12 bases matching TRBD2. This CDR3 region has 17 residues. The J segment lost 6 bases and the V segment lost 3 bases, leaving 9 bases of the junction unmatched. Germline assignment: CDR1 KGHSH and CDR2 LQKENI. The CDR3 coding sequence is TGTGCCAGCTCACCCCGAAGACTAGCGGGAGTATCCAATGAGCAGTTCTTC. Encoded protein: CASSPRRLAGVSNEQFF.

The gene calls are TRBV3-1 (or the pseudogene TRBV3-2) and TRBJ2-1; TRBD1 matches at 8 bases. This CDR3 region has 15 residues. The ends lost 4 bases at V and 6 bases at J; junction bases unmatched: 8. Germline V gene sequence: CDR1 LGHDT, CDR2 YNNKEL (reference sequence). CDR3 nucleotides: TGTGCCAGCAGCCTTGATCCCAGGGGGCGCAATGAGCAGTTCTTC. This translates into CASSLDPRGRNEQFF.

The V and J genes are TRBV24-1 and TRBJ2-4; 7 bases align to TRBD1. The CDR3 loop spans 17 amino acids. The junction had 8 bases not matched to a gene; V was cut back by 4 bases and J by 0 bases. Germline CDR1 reads KGHDR; CDR2 reads SFDVKD. The CDR3 reads CATSDKPGTEAKNIQYF. As DNA, the CDR3 is TGTGCCACCAGTGACAAACCGGGGACAGAAGCCAAAAACATTCAGTACTTC.

This clone was counted once. The V and J genes are TRBV14 and TRBJ2-1, with D possibly TRBD2 on 6 matching bases. CDR1 and CDR2 (germline): SGHDN, FVKESK. CDR3 length: 14 amino acids. V was shortened by 4 bases and J by 10 bases, with 17 bases between the two germline ends. CDR3: CASSPRTMGGEQFF. Here the CDR3 DNA reads TGTGCCAGCAGCCCCCGGACTATGGGCGGAGAGCAGTTCTTC.

The chain carries TRBV4-3 and TRBJ1-4; D ambiguous. Trimming took 0 bases from V and 5 from J, leaving 10 bases between them. This CDR3 contains 15 residues. Germline V gene sequence: CDR1 LGHNA, CDR2 YSLEER. The CDR3: CASSQDRSVNEKLFF. Written as DNA, the CDR3 is TGCGCCAGCAGCCAAGATCGCAGTGTCAATGAAAAACTGTTTTTT.

The chain has TRBV5-6 and TRBJ2-1; 9 positions match TRBD1. Germline lookup yields CDR1 SGHDT and CDR2 YYEEEE. The CDR3 is made up of 15 amino acids. The trim removed 4 bases at V and 9 bases at J, leaving 11 bases unmatched. CDR3 residues: CASSNRDRAFSEQFF. CDR3 nucleotides: TGTGCCAGCAGCAACCGGGACAGGGCGTTCAGTGAGCAGTTCTTC.